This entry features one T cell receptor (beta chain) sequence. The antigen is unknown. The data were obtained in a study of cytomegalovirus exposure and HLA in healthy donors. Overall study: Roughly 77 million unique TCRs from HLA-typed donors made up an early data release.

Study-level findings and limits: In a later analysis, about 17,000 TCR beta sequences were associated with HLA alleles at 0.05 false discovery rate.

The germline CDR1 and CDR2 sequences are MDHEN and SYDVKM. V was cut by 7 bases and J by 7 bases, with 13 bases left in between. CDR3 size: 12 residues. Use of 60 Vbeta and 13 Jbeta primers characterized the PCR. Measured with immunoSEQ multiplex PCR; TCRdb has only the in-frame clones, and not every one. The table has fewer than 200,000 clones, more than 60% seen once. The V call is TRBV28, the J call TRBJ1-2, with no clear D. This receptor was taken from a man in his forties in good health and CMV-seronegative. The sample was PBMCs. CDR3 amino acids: CASTMGAGGYTF. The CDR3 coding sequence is TGTGCCAGCACAATGGGAGCCGGTGGCTACACCTTC.